This TCR beta chain emerged from a study of monozygotic twins with inflammatory bowel disease. Whole-study results and caveats: No one strong IBD-associated signal or clonotype was supported.

As concerns this clonotype: Its antigen remains unidentified.

TCRdb reanalyzed the 5' RACE reads, giving one entry per CDR3 protein sequence and no DNA. Its table records roughly 160,000 distinct CDR3 sequences. Sample: blood. The receptor comes from a human donor with ulcerative colitis or Crohn's disease, or a healthy co-twin of an affected twin (not recorded which).

The CDR3 reads CASSSRGRGGTGELFF. The V gene is TRBV7-2, the J gene TRBJ2-2; no DNA is available, so the TRBD1 call from TCRdb remains unchecked. The germline CDR1 and CDR2 sequences are SGHTA and FQGNSA. The CDR3 has 16 amino acids. Variable domain in full (rest from reference TRBV7-2 and TRBJ2-2): GAGVSQSPSNKVTEKGKDVELRCDPISGHTALYWYRQSLGQGLEFLIYFQGNSAPDKSGLPSDRFSAERTGGSVSTLTIQRTQQEDSAVYLCASSSRGRGGTGELFFGEGSRLTVL.